The 3 T cell receptor beta chains in this list originate from one sample, sequenced in a study of T cell responses to AZD1222 COVID-19 vaccine. TCRdb keeps only in-frame clones here, not all; method: immunoSEQ multiplex PCR. The data contain over 85,000 clones, nearly 90% of them singletons. The input for sequencing was peripheral blood, taken on day 0 of AZD1222 vaccination. These receptors all come from an adult in good health.

The genes are TRBV23-1 and TRBJ2-2; D not certain. TRBV23-1 is an open reading frame whose function is uncertain. The ends were cut back, 7 bases at V and 8 bases at J, with 5 bases in the middle. This CDR3 is built from 10 residues. The CDR3 protein is CASIGGELFF. The DNA for the CDR3 is TGCGCCAGCATTGGGGGGGAGCTGTTTTTT.

V gene TRBV6-5 combines with J gene TRBJ2-5; D may be TRBD2 (5 bases). Germline V gene sequence: CDR1 MNHEY, CDR2 SVGAGI. Trimming took off 5 bases at V and 2 bases at J, with 15 bases between the two ends. The CDR3 consists of 15 residues. The CDR3 nucleotides are TGTGCCAGCAGTCCCCGGACTGGCCAACAAGAGACCCAGTACTTC. Encoded protein: CASSPRTGQQETQYF.

The rearrangement links TRBV28 to TRBJ2-7, with D perhaps matching TRBD1 or TRBD2 (6 bases each). CDR1 MDHEN and CDR2 SYDVKM come from the germline V gene. Trimming shortened V by 10 bases and J by 3 bases, and 13 bases separated the two germline ends. The CDR3 is made up of 12 amino acids. The CDR3 loop is CAIKGGNYEQYF. The DNA of the CDR3 is TGTGCCATTAAGGGGGGCAACTACGAGCAGTACTTC.